This TCR beta chain stems from a study of blood T cell repertoires in COVID-19. Study-wide context: Specimens from acute and convalescent COVID-19 originated in the United States, Italy and Spain. PBMCs, B-cell-depleted T cells, or T cells were the source of the cDNA or gDNA that made up the material.

Methods used by the authors: For nucleated cells, counts were estimated from reference gene primer amplification. Profiled with immunoSEQ multiplex PCR; TCRdb holds only in-frame clones, not every one. V, J and clone size derive from that table, while D and trimming were established from the DNA sequence. The sample shows around 190,000 clones, over 75% of them seen only once. Germline V lookup: CDR1 MNHEY, CDR2 SVGAGI. Trimming cost V 0 bases and J 2 bases; bases outside gene matches: 3. This CDR3 is built from 16 residues. This TCR was sampled from a man in his fifties with COVID-19, enrolled during active disease. The sample consisted of peripheral blood. The chain couples TRBV6-5 to TRBJ2-5, with 10 bases fitting TRBD2. The CDR3 loop is CASSYSKTSGQETQYF. Here the CDR3 DNA reads TGTGCCAGCAGTTACTCGAAGACTAGCGGGCAAGAGACCCAGTACTTC.